Listed here are 15 T cell receptor beta chains from one sample, sequenced in a study of Graves' ophthalmopathy and Graves' hyperthyroidism. Investigators amplified TCR beta CDR3 regions from RNA transcripts. An initial RT-PCR round employing HTBI primers preceded a second-round multiplex PCR. TCRdb called the multiplex PCR reads again in MiXCR, with one record for every CDR3 protein. Here the sample spans 600,000 to 650,000 distinct CDR3 sequences, approximately 21% being singletons. The sequenced sample consisted of peripheral blood. These receptors were taken from a woman younger than 30 with stable Graves' hyperthyroidism. Some clones in this sample may be carry-over from other donors' samples.

This clonotype was detected once. The V call is TRBV6-1, the J call TRBJ2-5; maybe TRBD1 (5 bases). V lost 2 bases and J lost 4, with 11 bases in between. Germline CDR1 reads MNHNS; CDR2 reads SASEGT. CDR3 length: 14 amino acids. The CDR3 region is CASSEQGWGETQYF. In DNA form, the CDR3 reads TGTGCCAGCAGTGAACAGGGCTGGGGAGAGACCCAGTACTTC.

The rearrangement uses TRBV7-9 and TRBJ1-2; no reliable D call. CDR3 length equals 15 residues. The germline V gene has CDR1 SEHNR and CDR2 FQNEAQ (reference sequence). With 1 base removed from V and 0 bases from J, the gap between germline ends came to 9 bases. CDR3 DNA: TGTGCCAGCAGCTTAGGTGCGATAGCTAACTATGGCTACACCTTC. Translated: CASSLGAIANYGYTF.

This clonotype appeared many times. This chain uses TRBV6-5 with TRBJ1-2; TRBD1 matches at 9 bases. Germline lookup yields CDR1 MNHEY and CDR2 SVGAGI. CDR3 length equals 17 residues. Trimming cost V 2 bases and J 8 bases; bases outside gene matches: 15. CDR3 residues: CASSYPGTGFMRTGYTF. DNA of the CDR3: TGTGCCAGCAGTTACCCCGGGACAGGGTTTATGCGGACCGGCTACACCTTC.

The sample holds many counts of this clonotype. This chain uses TRBV11-2 with TRBJ2-7; 13 nucleotides align to TRBD2. J lost 4 bases, V lost 9 bases, and 12 bases had no gene match. CDR3 size: 16 residues. Germline CDR1 and CDR2: SGHAT and FQNNGV. The CDR3 DNA sequence: TGTGCCAGTAGAGAGGGACTAGCGGGGAAAGAGTACGAGCAGTACTTC. This codes for CASREGLAGKEYEQYF.

There are a few counts of this clonotype. This could be a read error, since a much larger clone is one nucleotide away. V gene TRBV7-3 combines with J gene TRBJ1-1, with 11 bases lining up with TRBD1. CDR1 and CDR2 (germline): SGHTA, FQGTGA. Trimming took 7 bases from V and 4 from J; bases not matched to a gene: 2. There are 13 residues in the CDR3. As DNA, the CDR3 is TGTGCCAGCAAGGGACAGGGGGGCACTGAAGCTTTCTTT. It is translated as CASKGQGGTEAFF. The variable domain in full, completed from reference TRBV7-3 and TRBJ1-1, reads GAGVSQTPSNKVTEKGKYVELRCDPISGHTALYWYRQSLGQGPEFLIYFQGTGAADDSGLPNDRFFAVRPEGSVSTLKIQRTERGDSAVYLCASKGQGGTEAFFGQGTRLTVV.

V gene TRBV6-5 combines with J gene TRBJ2-4; the D gene could be TRBD1 or TRBD2 (6 bases each). This CDR3 contains 18 residues. The germline V gene encodes CDR1 MNHEY and CDR2 SVGAGI. The germline V and J ends were trimmed by 0 bases and 2 bases, with 17 bases remaining between them. In nucleotides, the CDR3 is TGTGCCAGCAGTTACTCGTCATCGGGGGCTCTTACCAAAAACATTCAGTACTTC. It translates to CASSYSSSGALTKNIQYF.

This clonotype came up many times. The CDR3 loop reads CASSEFRISLLRGSNQPQHF. CDR3 DNA sequence: TGTGCCAGCAGTGAATTCCGGATCAGCCTCCTACGGGGTAGCAATCAGCCCCAGCATTTT. The chain carries TRBV6-1 and TRBJ1-5; D remains unclear. Germline values: CDR1 MNHNS, CDR2 SASEGT. V shed 2 bases and J shed 0 bases, with 23 bases lying between them. The CDR3 is made up of 20 amino acids.

This clonotype has a count of ten or more. The chain employs TRBV6-5 and TRBJ2-7, with 10 bases identical to TRBD2. V was pared by 2 bases and J by 0 bases, with 7 bases of the junction left unmatched. Germline assignment: CDR1 MNHEY and CDR2 SVGAGI. This CDR3 has 17 amino acids. The CDR3 sequence is CASSYLPSGGSSYEQYF. CDR3 coding DNA: TGTGCCAGCAGTTACCTGCCTAGCGGGGGAAGCTCCTACGAGCAGTACTTC.

Ten or more counts support this clonotype. The V and J genes are TRBV5-1 and TRBJ2-5, with 7 bases matching TRBD2. The CDR3 is 14 residues long. Germline trimming cut 4 bases from V and 1 base from J; bases unmatched to any gene: 4. Germline lookup yields CDR1 SGHRS and CDR2 YFSETQ. CDR3 bases: TGCGCCAGCAGCATACGGACTAGCCAAGAGACCCAGTACTTC. Translation: CASSIRTSQETQYF.

CDR3 nucleotides: TGTGCCATCATAAGAAAACAGGGGAGGCAGCCCCAGCATTTT. Translation gives CAIIRKQGRQPQHF. The chain links TRBV10-3 to TRBJ1-5; 7 nucleotides line up with TRBD1. This CDR3 has 14 amino acids. The V segment lost 7 bases and the J segment 7 bases; nucleotides outside the gene matches: 10. The germline V gene encodes CDR1 ENHRY and CDR2 SYGVKD.

This clonotype was found many times. The chain uses TRBV4-1 and TRBJ1-1, with D hard to call. CDR3 length: 14 amino acids. Trimming removed 0 bases from V and 1 base from J, with 6 bases in between. CDR1 and CDR2 (germline): MGHRA, YSYEKL. In DNA, the CDR3 is TGCGCCAGCAGCCAAGATCCGGGGAACACTGAAGCTTTCTTT. Protein sequence: CASSQDPGNTEAFF.

This clonotype was picked up many times. This chain joins TRBV25-1 and TRBJ1-3; tentatively, D is TRBD1 (5 bases). This CDR3 has 15 residues. Germline CDR1 and CDR2: MGHDK and SYGVNS. The V end lost 3 bases, the J end lost 4 bases, and 13 bases lay between the germline ends. CDR3 region: CASSDPGDPGNTIYF. The CDR3 DNA reads as TGTGCCAGCAGTGACCCGGGGGATCCAGGAAACACCATATATTTT.

Ten or more counts support this clonotype. The chain uses TRBV29-1 and TRBJ1-1; a weak D match, TRBD1 (6 bases). This CDR3 spans 13 amino acids. V was clipped by 7 bases and J by 0 bases, with 12 bases between them. Germline V gene data show CDR1 as SQVTM and CDR2 as ANQGSEA. CDR3 loop: CSGSDSLNTEAFF. The CDR3 DNA reads TGCAGCGGCTCGGACAGCCTGAACACTGAAGCTTTCTTT. The full variable domain, completed using reference TRBV29-1 and TRBJ1-1, is SAVISQKPSRDICQRGTSLTIQCQVDSQVTMMFWYRQQPGQSLTLIATANQGSEATYESGFVIDKFPISRPNLTFSTLTVSNMSPEDSSIYLCSGSDSLNTEAFFGQGTRLTVV.

In this sample, this clonotype turned up many times. This sequence joins TRBV12-3 or TRBV12-4 and TRBJ1-2; 8 bases line up with TRBD1. The V gene end was trimmed by 7 bases and the J gene end by 0 bases; junction bases not matched to a gene: 4. The CDR3 spans 14 residues. Here the CDR3 DNA reads TGTGCCAGCAACAGGGGGACAGCTAACTATGGCTACACCTTC. Its translation: CASNRGTANYGYTF.

There are many counts of this clonotype. The chain carries TRBV6-5 and TRBJ2-5; TRBD2 might be the D (7 bases). Trimming cost V 6 bases and J 7 bases, with 24 bases left between them. The germline V gene has CDR1 MNHEY and CDR2 SVGAGI. The CDR3 is 16 residues long. The DNA for the CDR3 is TGTGCCAGCAGCTATCGGCTGGGCGGGGGCGCGGGGACCCAGTACTTC. Protein sequence: CASSYRLGGGAGTQYF.